This T cell receptor beta chain was sequenced in a study of blood T cell repertoires in COVID-19. Looking at the study overall: Spain, Italy and the United States supplied samples that represented acute and convalescent COVID-19.

In the original analysis: How many nucleated cells were present was estimated from reference gene primer amplification. Repertoires were generated with immunoSEQ multiplex PCR, while TCRdb's copy carries only in-frame clones and drops some. V, J and clone size derive from that table, while D and trimming were established from the DNA sequence. Among some 320,000 clones listed, 85% were seen once. V gave up 1 base and J gave up 3 bases, with 15 bases separating them. Germline CDR1 is SGHAT and CDR2 is FQNNGV. The CDR3 is 16 residues long. V gene TRBV11-2 combines with J gene TRBJ1-2; D gene unclear. This receptor was taken from a human donor in a cohort sampled during active COVID-19. Sequences were obtained from peripheral blood. The CDR3 is CASSLVSGPLDYGYTF. CDR3 DNA: TGTGCCAGCAGCTTAGTTAGTGGCCCGCTAGACTATGGCTACACCTTC.